This T cell receptor beta chain originates from a study of cytomegalovirus exposure and HLA in healthy donors. At the level of the study: An analysis done earlier identified more than 90 million unique TCR beta sequences from about 179 million T cells. Study results and caveats: Overall, about 160 TCR beta chains were annotated as cytomegalovirus-associated.

Details on this clone: Its antigen is unidentified.

PCR amplification relied on 60 Vbeta primers (plus 13 Jbeta primers). TCRdb's copy holds only in-frame clones and misses some; the assay was immunoSEQ multiplex PCR. The data contain 60,000 to 65,000 clones, about three quarters of them singletons. The germline V and J ends were trimmed by 0 bases and 0 bases, with 10 bases remaining between them. The CDR3 spans 15 residues. The germline V gene encodes CDR1 SGHRS and CDR2 YFSETQ. This TCR came from a man in his fifties or sixties in good health and CMV-seropositive. Material: PBMCs. The chain combines TRBV5-1 with TRBJ2-7; D remains ambiguous. The CDR3 sequence is CASSLAETPSYEQYF. In DNA, the CDR3 is TGCGCCAGCAGCTTGGCTGAGACTCCCTCCTACGAGCAGTACTTC.